A single sample gave rise to the 17 T cell receptor beta chains below, sequenced in a study of cytomegalovirus exposure and HLA in healthy donors. The PCR contained 60 Vbeta and 13 Jbeta primers. Sequencing was performed with immunoSEQ multiplex PCR; in TCRdb, only in-frame clones are kept and a portion is missing. The sample lists about 190,000 clones, 80% to 85% seen once, with 1.7% in the top ten. The sample taken for sequencing was PBMCs. These receptors were collected from a woman in her late teens or twenties in good health and CMV-seronegative.

The rearrangement links TRBV4-3 to TRBJ2-7, with 9 bases aligning to TRBD1. This CDR3 is 17 amino acids long. Germline loops: CDR1 LGHNA, CDR2 YSLEER. V lost 8 bases, J lost 0 bases, and 14 bases stayed unmatched. The CDR3 spells CASSNLPGQGSSYEQYF. The CDR3, as DNA: TGCGCCAGCTCAAATCTTCCCGGACAGGGGAGCTCCTACGAGCAGTACTTC.

J is TRBJ2-7 and V is TRBV28, with a possible D match to TRBD2 (5 bases). Germline values: CDR1 MDHEN, CDR2 SYDVKM. The V end was cut by 2 bases, the J end by 7 bases, with 21 bases between. CDR3 size: 16 residues. CDR3 loop: CASSLRRELGPREQYF. DNA of the CDR3: TGTGCCAGCAGTTTAAGGAGAGAACTAGGTCCTAGGGAGCAGTACTTC. The full variable domain, rest sourced from reference TRBV28 and TRBJ2-7, is DVKVTQSSRYLVKRTGEKVFLECVQDMDHENMFWYRQDPGLGLRLIYFSYDVKMKEKGDIPEGYSVSREKKERFSLILESASTNQTSMYLCASSLRRELGPREQYFGPGTRLTVT.

This sequence joins TRBV7-9 and TRBJ1-4; D is unresolved. V gave up 4 bases and J gave up 8 bases, with 11 bases separating them. Germline V gene sequence: CDR1 SEHNR, CDR2 FQNEAQ (reference sequence). The CDR3 length is 13 residues. CDR3 protein: CASSSSAGEKLFF. Here the CDR3 DNA reads TGTGCCAGCAGCTCTAGTGCCGGGGAAAAACTGTTTTTT.

The CDR3 nucleotides read TGCAGCGCGCTGACAGGGGCGGCGAACACTGAAGCTTTCTTT. Its protein product is CSALTGAANTEAFF. The rearrangement uses TRBV29-1 and TRBJ1-1; TRBD1 agrees at 8 bases. The germline V gene has CDR1 SQVTM and CDR2 ANQGSEA. The CDR3 is 14 residues long. J lost 1 base, V lost 7 bases, and 8 bases had no gene match.

This chain links TRBV11-2 with TRBJ2-3, with TRBD2 as a possible D gene (6 bases). Trimming took 5 bases from V and 0 from J, leaving 12 bases between them. Germline V gene lookup returns CDR1 SGHAT and CDR2 FQNNGV. The CDR3 consists of 15 residues. CDR3 region: CASSLAGRSTDTQYF. The DNA of the CDR3 is TGTGCCAGCAGCCTAGCCGGGAGAAGCACAGATACGCAGTATTTT.

The chain recombines TRBV7-2 with TRBJ2-3; TRBD2 agrees at 8 bases. V shed 2 bases and J 0 bases; nucleotides not matched to a gene: 13. This CDR3 has 19 residues. Germline loops: CDR1 SGHTA, CDR2 FQGNSA. This chain's CDR3 is CASSLMGAGGLYSTDTQYF. CDR3 nucleotides: TGTGCCAGCAGCTTAATGGGGGCGGGAGGCCTCTACAGCACAGATACGCAGTATTTT.

The genes are TRBV15 and TRBJ2-1; 7 bases fit TRBD2. J lost 0 bases, V lost 5 bases, and 7 bases had no gene match. The CDR3 covers 16 residues. The germline CDR1 and CDR2 sequences are LNHNV and YYDKDF (reference sequence). CDR3 loop: CATSRRGRDSYNEQFF. As DNA, the CDR3 is TGTGCCACCAGCCGAAGAGGGAGGGACTCCTACAATGAGCAGTTCTTC.

Concerning this clone itself: At one of its ends the junction is not consistent with the germline gene, which may arise from a read error. The V call is TRBV19, the J call TRBJ2-7; D may be TRBD1 (7 bases). Looked up from germline, CDR1 is LNHDA and CDR2 is SQIVND (reference sequence). The CDR3 length is 11 residues. CDR3 protein: CASSMGGQVLF. CDR3 coding DNA: TGTGCCAGTAGTATGGGAGGACAGGTCCTCTTC.

This clone was seen only once. One end of the junction is discordant with germline, which a read error may explain. The rearrangement joins TRBV7-7 to TRBJ2-2; TRBD2 is a possible D gene (5 bases). CDR3 length equals 15 residues. Germline assignment: CDR1 SSHAT and CDR2 FNYEAQ (reference sequence). The CDR3 nucleotides are TGTGCTAGCAGTCGTGGACTGAGCGAGGGCGGGGAGCTGTTTTTT. Its protein is CASSRGLSEGGELFF.

The genes are TRBV6-5 and TRBJ2-7; 10 positions match TRBD2. Germline loops: CDR1 MNHEY, CDR2 SVGAGI. The CDR3 runs 16 residues. V gave up 2 bases and J gave up 4 bases; unmatched junction bases: 8. CDR3 bases: TGTGCCAGCAGTTACAAAGCGGGAGGGCCAACGTACGAGCAGTACTTC. Protein sequence: CASSYKAGGPTYEQYF.

The V gene is TRBV7-2, the J gene TRBJ2-6, with 7 bases lining up with TRBD1. Germline values: CDR1 SGHTA, CDR2 FQGNSA. This CDR3 comprises 16 residues. Germline trimming cut 4 bases from V and 0 bases from J; bases unmatched to any gene: 3. The CDR3 nucleotides read TGTGCCAGCAGCTCGGGACAGCTCTCTGGGGCCAACGTCCTGACTTTC. Protein: CASSSGQLSGANVLTF.

The rearrangement uses TRBV28 and TRBJ2-7; D gene uncertain. Trimming shortened V by 2 bases and J by 0 bases, and 11 bases separated the two germline ends. The germline gives CDR1 MDHEN, CDR2 SYDVKM. The CDR3 spans 15 residues. DNA for the CDR3: TGTGCCAGCAGTTTACCCACTACCAACTCCTACGAGCAGTACTTC. This gives the protein CASSLPTTNSYEQYF.

The table lists this clone with a count of one. The gene calls are TRBV30 and TRBJ2-3, with TRBD1 matching 7 bases. CDR1 and CDR2 (germline): GTSNPN, SVGIG (reference sequence). V lost 3 bases to trimming and J lost 3 bases; unmatched junction nucleotides: 6. The CDR3 consists of 14 residues. CDR3 amino acids: CAWSTGVRTDTQYF. In DNA form, the CDR3 reads TGTGCCTGGAGCACAGGGGTTAGGACAGATACGCAGTATTTT.

This chain links TRBV28 with TRBJ2-4; D might be TRBD1 (5 bases). Germline CDR1 reads MDHEN; CDR2 reads SYDVKM. The CDR3 sequence is 17 residues long. V was shortened by 6 bases and J by 1 base, with 19 bases between the two germline ends. The CDR3 DNA follows: TGTGCCAGCAGCTGGGCAGGGATGGTTTCGGCCAAAAACATTCAGTACTTC. Its protein is CASSWAGMVSAKNIQYF.

The chain is built from TRBV20-1 and TRBJ1-1; possible D gene TRBD1, 6 bases. Germline lookup yields CDR1 DFQATT and CDR2 SNEGSKA (reference sequence). The length of the CDR3 is 11 residues. Trimming cost V 3 bases and J 10 bases, with 12 bases left between them. This CDR3 reads CSASDQGRAFF. The CDR3 DNA reads TGCAGTGCTAGCGATCAGGGGAGAGCTTTCTTT.

This chain uses TRBV4-2 with TRBJ2-1; 11 bases are shared with TRBD2. The V segment lost 1 base and the J segment 4 bases; nucleotides outside the gene matches: 6. CDR3 size: 17 residues. Germline CDR1 and CDR2: LGHNA and YNFKEQ. CDR3 loop: CASSQGGTSGAYNEQFF. CDR3 sequence (DNA): TGTGCCAGCAGCCAAGGGGGGACTAGCGGAGCGTACAATGAGCAGTTCTTC.

The chain employs TRBV28 and TRBJ2-3; 9 bases are a match to TRBD2. The V gene end was trimmed by 5 bases and the J gene end by 0 bases; junction bases not matched to a gene: 12. Germline V gene lookup returns CDR1 MDHEN and CDR2 SYDVKM. This CDR3 contains 18 residues. The CDR3 bases are TGTGCCAGCAGTAGTTGGAGACTAGCGGACACTAGCACAGATACGCAGTATTTT. It codes for CASSSWRLADTSTDTQYF.